The 18 T cell receptor beta chains below all came from one sample that was sequenced in a study of shared clonotypes between healthy human individuals. Here immunoSEQ multiplex PCR was the method, and the copy in TCRdb shows in-frame clones only, minus some. The table lists approximately 2.3 million clones, approximately 95% of them singletons. Sequencing input: naive CD4+ T cells from PBMCs. Subset given: CD45RA+ positively selected. These TCRs come from a man aged 18 to 29 in good health. Some clones in this sample may be carry-over from other donors' samples.

This chain connects TRBV11-3 to TRBJ2-5; D may match TRBD1 or TRBD2 (5 bases each). The CDR3 is 17 amino acids. Germline loops: CDR1 SGHNT, CDR2 YENEEA. Trimming cost V 1 base and J 5 bases, with 20 bases left between them. The CDR3, as DNA: TGTGCCAGCAGCTTAGGAGGGGAGAGCGCCGACGGTGAGACCCAGTACTTC. Its translation: CASSLGGESADGETQYF.

V is TRBV7-2 and J is TRBJ2-7, with 8 nucleotides matching TRBD2. V lost 0 bases and J lost 4; bases outside the gene matches: 5. CDR1 is SGHTA, CDR2 FQGNSA, per germline. This CDR3 contains 15 residues. The CDR3 protein is CASSLAGLVGYEQYF. The CDR3 nucleotides read TGTGCCAGCAGCTTAGCGGGACTAGTAGGGTACGAGCAGTACTTC. Full variable domain (remainder filled in from reference TRBV7-2 and TRBJ2-7): GAGVSQSPSNKVTEKGKDVELRCDPISGHTALYWYRQSLGQGLEFLIYFQGNSAPDKSGLPSDRFSAERTGGSVSTLTIQRTQQEDSAVYLCASSLAGLVGYEQYFGPGTRLTVT.

The chain has TRBV6-5 and TRBJ1-2, with D possibly TRBD1 on 6 matching bases. Trimming left V 0 bases short and J 1 base short, with 12 bases between. The CDR3 has 16 residues. CDR1 and CDR2 from the germline V gene are MNHEY and SVGAGI. CDR3: CASSYSGGRFNYGYTF. The CDR3 nucleotides read TGTGCCAGCAGTTACTCGGGGGGCAGATTTAACTATGGCTACACCTTC.

This chain joins TRBV5-1 and TRBJ2-3; D might be TRBD1 (5 bases). Between the trimmed V and J ends, which lost 1 base and 1 base, there was a span of 13 bases. The germline CDR1 and CDR2 sequences are SGHRS and YFSETQ. The CDR3 has 16 amino acids. The CDR3 here is CASSLWGRSGTDTQYF. CDR3 in DNA: TGCGCCAGCAGCTTGTGGGGCCGCAGTGGCACAGATACGCAGTATTTT. Full variable domain (outside the CDR3, taken from reference TRBV5-1 and TRBJ2-3): KAGVTQTPRYLIKTRGQQVTLSCSPISGHRSVSWYQQTPGQGLQFLFEYFSETQRNKGNFPGRFSGRQFSNSRSEMNVSTLELGDSALYLCASSLWGRSGTDTQYFGPGTRLTVL.

In DNA form, the CDR3 reads TGTGCCAGCTCCCCGAGGGAGGGGGCGAACCAGCCCCAGCATTTT. It is translated as CASSPREGANQPQHF. The V and J genes are TRBV18 and TRBJ1-5, with 7 bases identical to TRBD1. Trimming took 6 bases from V and 7 from J; bases not matched to a gene: 12. The length of the CDR3 is 15 residues. Per the germline V gene, CDR1 is KGHSH and CDR2 is LQKENI.

This rearrangement joins TRBV5-1 to TRBJ2-7; TRBD1 or TRBD2 may be the D gene (7 bases each). The V end was cut by 4 bases, the J end by 0 bases, with 17 bases between. The CDR3 covers 16 residues. Germline CDR1 is SGHRS and CDR2 is YFSETQ. The CDR3 spells CASSTGGQAISYEQYF. The CDR3 coding sequence is TGCGCCAGCAGCACGGGAGGACAGGCGATCTCCTACGAGCAGTACTTC.

J is TRBJ2-3 and V is TRBV19; possible D gene TRBD1, 6 bases. The CDR3 runs 15 residues. The germline gives CDR1 LNHDA, CDR2 SQIVND (reference sequence). The V and J ends lost 5 bases and 3 bases respectively, with 15 bases between them. For the CDR3, the DNA is TGTGCCAGTAGTCTGGGGGCTAAGGGGACAGATACGCAGTATTTT. Amino acid sequence: CASSLGAKGTDTQYF. Based on the CDR3 plus reference TRBV19 and TRBJ2-3, the full variable domain is DGGITQSPKYLFRKEGQNVTLSCEQNLNHDAMYWYRQDPGQGLRLIYYSQIVNDFQKGDIAEGYSVSREKKESFPLTVTSAQKNPTAFYLCASSLGAKGTDTQYFGPGTRLTVL.

V and J are TRBV11-2 and TRBJ1-1, with D possibly being TRBD1 (6 bases). Germline V gives CDR1 SGHAT, CDR2 FQNNGV. The CDR3 totals 15 residues. V was trimmed by 5 bases and J by 8 bases, leaving 21 bases between them. The CDR3, as DNA: TGTGCCAGCAGCATAGGGGTCGGGGGGCCCGCAGAAGCTTTCTTT. Translating gives CASSIGVGGPAEAFF.

Turning to this clone: The junction and the germline gene differ at one end; a read error may be behind it. The rearrangement links TRBV11-1 to TRBJ2-3, with D perhaps TRBD2 (6 bases). Germline assignment: CDR1 SGHAT and CDR2 FQDESV (reference sequence). The CDR3 is 12 residues long. CDR3 DNA: TGTGCCAGCAGATTAGGAGGAGGGATTCTGTATTTT. Encoded protein: CASRLGGGILYF. The full variable domain, with the rest looked up from reference TRBV11-1 and TRBJ2-3, is EAEVAQSPRYKITEKSQAVAFWCDPISGHATLYWYRQILGQGPELLVQFQDESVVDDSQLPKDRFSAERLKGVDSTLKIQPAELGDSAMYLCASRLGGGILYFGPGTRLTVL.

As DNA, the CDR3 is TGTGCCAGCAGCGACGGACAGGCGAACACCATATATTTT. Encoded protein: CASSDGQANTIYF. J is TRBJ1-3 and V is TRBV9; 7 positions match TRBD1. This CDR3 has 13 amino acids. J gave up 7 bases and V 3 bases, and 4 bases lay outside the gene matches. Looked up from germline, CDR1 is SGDLS and CDR2 is YYNGEE. Based on the CDR3 plus reference TRBV9 and TRBJ1-3, the full variable domain is DSGVTQTPKHLITATGQRVTLRCSPRSGDLSVYWYQQSLDQGLQFLIQYYNGEERAKGNILERFSAQQFPDLHSELNLSSLELGDSALYFCASSDGQANTIYFGEGSWLTVV.

This chain links TRBV9 with TRBJ1-2; D not resolved. There are 16 residues in the CDR3. CDR1 and CDR2 from the germline V gene are SGDLS and YYNGEE. Trimming pared 4 bases from V and 5 bases from J, leaving 21 bases between. CDR3: CASSRVELPSLYGYTF. CDR3 DNA: TGTGCCAGCAGCCGGGTGGAACTTCCCTCCCTTTATGGCTACACCTTC.

The J gene is TRBJ2-2, the V gene TRBV9; 8 nucleotides line up with TRBD2. Germline V gene sequence: CDR1 SGDLS, CDR2 YYNGEE. V gave up 4 bases and J gave up 7 bases; unmatched junction bases: 9. The CDR3 is 15 residues long. The CDR3, as DNA: TGTGCCAGCAGCCCGACTAGCGCGAGATACGGGGAGCTGTTTTTT. Translation gives CASSPTSARYGELFF.

The table lists this clone with a count of one. J is TRBJ2-2 and V is TRBV7-2; 9 nucleotides line up with TRBD2. Germline lookup yields CDR1 SGHTA and CDR2 FQGNSA. The junction had 9 bases not matched to a gene; V was cut back by 6 bases and J by 1 base. This CDR3 has 17 residues. The CDR3 region has the DNA TGTGCCAGCAGTTTGAGGAGACTAGCGGAGAACACCGGGGAGCTGTTTTTT. Amino acid sequence: CASSLRRLAENTGELFF.

The gene calls are TRBV11-2 and TRBJ2-5, with 7 bases that match TRBD1. Germline assignment: CDR1 SGHAT and CDR2 FQNNGV. J lost 6 bases, V lost 4 bases, and 8 bases had no gene match. The CDR3 runs 14 residues. The DNA for the CDR3 is TGTGCCAGCAGCTCCCCGACAGGGAAAAAGACCCAGTACTTC. Translation gives CASSSPTGKKTQYF. Drawing the rest from reference TRBV11-2 and TRBJ2-5, the complete variable domain is EAGVAQSPRYKIIEKRQSVAFWCNPISGHATLYWYQQILGQGPKLLIQFQNNGVVDDSQLPKDRFSAERLKGVDSTLKIQPAKLEDSAVYLCASSSPTGKKTQYFGPGTRLLVL.

This chain links TRBV18 with TRBJ2-2, with D hard to call. This CDR3 region has 14 residues. Germline CDR1 reads KGHSH; CDR2 reads LQKENI. V was shortened by 3 bases and J by 2 bases, with 7 bases between the two germline ends. The CDR3 here is CASSPFGNTGELFF. CDR3 nucleotide sequence: TGTGCCAGCTCACCCTTTGGAAACACCGGGGAGCTGTTTTTT.

This chain uses TRBV11-3 with TRBJ2-2; 7 bases align to TRBD1. Trimming removed 8 bases from V and 3 bases from J; junction bases left unmatched: 9. Germline CDR1 and CDR2: SGHNT and YENEEA. This CDR3 has 15 residues. CDR3 region: CASGRQGRDTGELFF. The CDR3 DNA is TGTGCCAGCGGACGACAGGGCAGGGACACCGGGGAGCTGTTTTTT.

This clone was counted once. Other DNA sequences within the sample encode an identical CDR3. This chain uses TRBV19 with TRBJ2-7; TRBD1 agrees at 10 bases. The CDR3 contains 13 residues. Germline values: CDR1 LNHDA, CDR2 SQIVND (reference sequence). The V and J ends lost 6 bases and 4 bases, in that order; junction bases with no gene match: 3. CDR3 DNA: TGTGCCAGTAGCCTGGACAGGGGGTACGAGCAGTACTTC. This sequence encodes CASSLDRGYEQYF.

This clone was found once. Within the sample, other DNA sequences also encode this same CDR3. The CDR3 spells CAISESWGGNTEAFF. CDR3 nucleotide sequence: TGTGCCATCAGTGAGTCTTGGGGGGGGAACACTGAAGCTTTCTTT. This sequence joins TRBV10-3 and TRBJ1-1; weak D call: TRBD1 (5 bases). This CDR3 region has 15 residues. The germline V gene encodes CDR1 ENHRY and CDR2 SYGVKD. V gave up 0 bases and J gave up 1 base, with 9 bases separating them.